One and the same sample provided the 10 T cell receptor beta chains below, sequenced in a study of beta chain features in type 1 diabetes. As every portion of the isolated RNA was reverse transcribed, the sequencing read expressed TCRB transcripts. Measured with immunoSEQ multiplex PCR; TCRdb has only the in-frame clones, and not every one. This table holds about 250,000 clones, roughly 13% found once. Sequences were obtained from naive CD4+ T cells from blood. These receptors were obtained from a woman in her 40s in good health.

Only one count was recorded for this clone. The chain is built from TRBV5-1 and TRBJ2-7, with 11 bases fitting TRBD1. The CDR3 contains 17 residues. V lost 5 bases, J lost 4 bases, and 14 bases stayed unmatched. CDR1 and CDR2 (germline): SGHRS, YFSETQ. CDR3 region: CASRGTGTGGLYYEQYF. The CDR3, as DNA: TGCGCCAGCAGAGGTACCGGGACAGGGGGGCTCTATTACGAGCAGTACTTC.

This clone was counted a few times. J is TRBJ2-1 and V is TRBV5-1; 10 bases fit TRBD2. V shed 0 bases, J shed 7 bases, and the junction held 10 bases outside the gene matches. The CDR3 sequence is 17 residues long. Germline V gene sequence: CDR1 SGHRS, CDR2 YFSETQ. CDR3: CASSLGPSGGLGNEQFF. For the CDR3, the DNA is TGCGCCAGCAGCTTGGGGCCTAGCGGGGGCCTTGGGAATGAGCAGTTCTTC. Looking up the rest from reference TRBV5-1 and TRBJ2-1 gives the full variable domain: KAGVTQTPRYLIKTRGQQVTLSCSPISGHRSVSWYQQTPGQGLQFLFEYFSETQRNKGNFPGRFSGRQFSNSRSEMNVSTLELGDSALYLCASSLGPSGGLGNEQFFGPGTRLTVL.

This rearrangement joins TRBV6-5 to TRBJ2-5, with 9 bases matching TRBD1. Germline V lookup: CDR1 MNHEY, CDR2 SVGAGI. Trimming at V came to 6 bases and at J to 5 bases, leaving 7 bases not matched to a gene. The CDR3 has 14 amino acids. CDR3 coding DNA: TGTGCCAGCAGGCCCCACAGGGGGCGGGAGACCCAGTACTTC. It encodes CASRPHRGRETQYF.

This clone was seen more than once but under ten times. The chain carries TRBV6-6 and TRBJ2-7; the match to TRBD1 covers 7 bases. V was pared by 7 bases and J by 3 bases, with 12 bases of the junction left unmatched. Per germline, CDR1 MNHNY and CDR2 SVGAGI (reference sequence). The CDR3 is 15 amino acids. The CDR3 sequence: CASTRAGTALYEQYF. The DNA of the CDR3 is TGTGCCAGCACCCGGGCAGGGACAGCTCTCTACGAGCAGTACTTC.

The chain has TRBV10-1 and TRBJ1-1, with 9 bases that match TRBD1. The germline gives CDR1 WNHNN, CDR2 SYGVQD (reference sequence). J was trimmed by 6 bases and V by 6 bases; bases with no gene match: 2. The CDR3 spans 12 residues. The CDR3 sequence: CASRRQGAEAFF. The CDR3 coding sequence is TGCGCCAGCAGAAGACAGGGGGCTGAAGCTTTCTTT.

CDR3 sequence: CASEKGLAGGPPFNEQFF. The CDR3, as DNA: TGTGCCAGTGAAAAAGGCCTAGCGGGGGGGCCTCCTTTCAATGAGCAGTTCTTC. The chain is built from TRBV5-8 and TRBJ2-1; 12 positions agree with TRBD2. With 8 bases clipped from V and 6 bases from J, the junction kept 18 bases outside the gene matches. Germline CDR1 reads SGHTS; CDR2 reads YDEGEE. The CDR3 sequence is 18 residues long. The full variable domain, in which reference TRBV5-8 and TRBJ2-1 provide the parts outside the CDR3, is EAGVTQSPTHLIKTRGQQATLRCSPISGHTSVYWYQQALGLGLQFLLWYDEGEERNRGNFPPRFSGRQFPNYSSELNVNALELEDSALYLCASEKGLAGGPPFNEQFFGPGTRLTVL.

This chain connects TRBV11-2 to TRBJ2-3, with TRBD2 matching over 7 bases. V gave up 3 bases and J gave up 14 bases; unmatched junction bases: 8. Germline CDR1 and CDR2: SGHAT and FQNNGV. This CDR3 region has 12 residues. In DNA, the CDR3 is TGTGCCAGCAGCTTCCGACTAGCCCGGGGGTATTTT. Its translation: CASSFRLARGYF.

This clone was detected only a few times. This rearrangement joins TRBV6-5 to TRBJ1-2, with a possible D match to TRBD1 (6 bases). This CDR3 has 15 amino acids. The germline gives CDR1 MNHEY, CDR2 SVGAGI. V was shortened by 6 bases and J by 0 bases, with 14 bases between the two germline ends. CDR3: CASRKGTSSNYGYTF. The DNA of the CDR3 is TGTGCCAGCAGGAAAGGGACAAGCTCTAACTATGGCTACACCTTC.

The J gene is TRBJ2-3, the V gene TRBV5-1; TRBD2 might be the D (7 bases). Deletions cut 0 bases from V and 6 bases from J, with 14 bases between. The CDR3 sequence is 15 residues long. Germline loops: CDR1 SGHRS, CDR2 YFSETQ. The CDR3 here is CASSLARGARDTQYF. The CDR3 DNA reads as TGCGCCAGCAGCTTGGCTCGGGGGGCCAGGGATACGCAGTATTTT.

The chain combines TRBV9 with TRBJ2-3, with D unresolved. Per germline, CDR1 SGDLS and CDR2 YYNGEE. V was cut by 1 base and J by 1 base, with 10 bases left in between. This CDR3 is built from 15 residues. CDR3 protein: CASSVTATGTDTQYF. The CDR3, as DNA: TGTGCCAGCAGCGTAACGGCCACAGGCACAGATACGCAGTATTTT.